This record covers a single T cell receptor beta chain. This clonotype came up a few times. Its antigen is currently not known. No much larger clonotype is one base removed from it; base qualities were not supplied. The germline V gene (reference sequence) gives CDR1 as SEHNR and CDR2 as FQNEAQ. V is trimmed back by 9 bases and J by 5 bases, and the junction contains 4 bases that no gene match accounts for. The CDR3 spans 12 residues, from the cysteine through the phenylalanine. Kept here is only the CDR3 DNA, which spans 36 bases and is read in frame from base 1. Reading the label with the study, this specimen's time point is: patch test 1, 2 weeks after DPC sensitization. The treatment or condition label on this specimen signifies: therapeutic diphenylcyclopropenone sensitization with weekly scalp DPC. Blood at each patch-test visit was drawn before the patch test was applied. Patients were eligible if aged 18 to 70, diagnosed with alopecia and judged suitable for DPC therapy, and pregnant patients were excluded. Unfractionated whole blood was collected in Tempus Blood RNA tubes, and total RNA was extracted from that blood.

This record belongs to a study of human T cells and chemical hapten exposure (dated by TCRdb to the early 2020s). With respect to the entire study: For sensitization, 2% DPC in acetone was applied to a roughly 2 cm by roughly 2 cm area of upper inner arm skin. Weekly therapeutic DPC doses were additionally applied to the scalp of patients throughout the roughly 23-week study period. Patch testing on the upper back used Finn chambers containing 0.01% DPC, with scoring done after 6 days according to International Contact Dermatitis Research Group standards. The patient cohort, mostly female, included alopecia areata with under or over 50% scalp involvement, alopecia totalis and alopecia universalis. Libraries were pooled for sequencing, and per-sample TCR yields varied mainly because of small differences in library volumes within the pool. This study followed changes in the peripheral blood TCR repertoire in vivo during primary and secondary sensitization of alopecia patients to the hapten diphenylcyclopropenone (DPC). Patient blood was sampled pre-sensitization (week 0) and at 2, 6 and about 24 weeks after DPC sensitization. Nearly 30 alopecia patients gave blood for TCR sequencing at one to four time points (pre-sensitization, 2, 6 and 24 weeks). Results the study describes overall, beyond this receptor: Repeated subsampling changed both the strength of the expansion versus patch-test correlation and the threshold at which that correlation became significant. Patch test score was positively correlated with the number of PT1 expanded TCRs, with significance at thresholds 8, 16 and 32 but not at 4. Because every patient had alopecia, a presumed autoimmune disease, the patients' immune response might differ from that of healthy individuals. DPC sensitization did not change how many TCRs were above 1 in 1000 frequency, and no evidence was found of alterations in global repertoire structure. Expanded TCRs formed significantly more large CDR3 similarity clusters than pre-sensitization or healthy control sets, consistent with antigen-driven responses.

The protocol used for the library was RACE. For sequencing, a NextSeq 500 was employed. During library preparation, unique molecular identifiers were attached to individual cDNA molecules so that TCRs could be counted in a quantitative, reproducible way. Both TCR alpha and TCR beta chains were sequenced from each blood RNA sample. On the study's bioinformatics: The median number of TCRs per sample was roughly 94,000, ranging from roughly 20,000 to 690,600. V, J and CDR3 annotation of the TCR reads was carried out using the Decombinator software suite. For the PS versus PT1 abundance plots, all samples were subsampled to the same number of TCRs (28,000). Expanded TCRs were defined as absent before sensitization and observed at least eight times at the 2-week time point. TCRdb applied fastp at Q25 and MiXCR to the public reads, then kept only in-frame beta chains. Each entry is one CDR3 protein sequence, shown with its most common DNA and genes. The V and J calls reflect TCRdb's pipeline rather than the authors' work. Across this sample there are some 190,000 distinct CDR3 sequences, with 20% to 25% seen only once. The ten largest clones add up to under 7.5% of the sample.

The sequence was obtained from a woman in her fifties or sixties with alopecia areata. Some clones in this sample may be carry-over from other donors' samples. The rearranged segments are TRBV7-9 and TRBJ2-7; 10 central bases correspond to TRBD1. The specimen comprised whole blood, sampled in connection with sensitization to the hapten diphenylcyclopropenone (DPC). The CDR3 protein is CASSGQGNEQYF. In nucleotide form, the sequence is TGTGCCAGTTCGGGACAGGGGAACGAGCAGTACTTC. The CDR3, completed at both ends by the reference TRBV7-9 and TRBJ2-7 genes, gives the full variable domain DTGVSQNPRHKITKRGQNVTFRCDPISEHNRLYWYRQTLGQGPEFLTYFQNEAQLEKSRLLSDRFSAERPKGSFSTLEIQRTEQGDSAMYLCASSGQGNEQYFGPGTRLTVT.